This T cell receptor beta chain was sequenced during a study of blood T cell repertoires in COVID-19. Background on the study: Both acute and convalescent COVID-19 samples were obtained from the United States, Italy and Spain. Nucleic acid was either cDNA or gDNA, and it came from T cells, B-cell-depleted T cells, or PBMCs.

From germline, CDR1 is WSHSY and CDR2 SAAADI. This CDR3 region has 14 residues. With 11 bases clipped from V and 6 bases from J, the junction kept 11 bases outside the gene matches. Profiled with immunoSEQ multiplex PCR; TCRdb holds only in-frame clones, not every one. This table has around 50,000 clones, more than 70% appearing once. The TCR was taken from a man aged 45-65 years with active COVID-19. The J gene is TRBJ2-1, the V gene TRBV10-2, with 9 bases that match TRBD1. Material for sequencing was peripheral blood. The CDR3 region has the DNA TGCGCCGCCGAGACAGGGGGAATCGGCAATGAGCAGTTCTTC. Amino acid sequence: CAAETGGIGNEQFF.